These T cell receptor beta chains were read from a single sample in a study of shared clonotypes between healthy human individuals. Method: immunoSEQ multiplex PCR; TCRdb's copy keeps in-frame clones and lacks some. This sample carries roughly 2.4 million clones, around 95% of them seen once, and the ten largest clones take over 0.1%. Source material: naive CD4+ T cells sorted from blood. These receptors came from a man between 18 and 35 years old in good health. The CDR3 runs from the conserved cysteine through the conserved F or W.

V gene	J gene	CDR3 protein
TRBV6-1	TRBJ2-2	CASSAADRGTGELFF
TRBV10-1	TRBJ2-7	CASSESGRYTYEQYF
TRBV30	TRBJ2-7	CAWSVWEPPYEQYF
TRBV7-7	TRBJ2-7	CASSTLWGEQYF
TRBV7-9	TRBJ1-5	CASSLAWGYGGNGNQPQHF
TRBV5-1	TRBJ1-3	CASSYEGGNTIYF
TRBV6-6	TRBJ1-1	CASSFGQANTEAFF
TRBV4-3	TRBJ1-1	CASSQARVSNTEAFF
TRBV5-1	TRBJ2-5	CASSLPTGVGQETQYF
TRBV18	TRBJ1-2	CASSPDRSQKNYGYTF